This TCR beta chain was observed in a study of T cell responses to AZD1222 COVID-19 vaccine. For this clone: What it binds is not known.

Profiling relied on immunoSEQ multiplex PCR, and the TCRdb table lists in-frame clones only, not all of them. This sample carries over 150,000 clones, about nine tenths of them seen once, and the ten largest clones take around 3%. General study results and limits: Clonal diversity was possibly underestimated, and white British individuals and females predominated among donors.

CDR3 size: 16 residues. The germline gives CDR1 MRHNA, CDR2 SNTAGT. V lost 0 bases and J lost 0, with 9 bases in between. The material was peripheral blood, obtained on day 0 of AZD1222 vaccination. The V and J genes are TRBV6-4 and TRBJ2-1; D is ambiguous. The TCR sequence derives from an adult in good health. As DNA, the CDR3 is TGTGCCAGCAGTGACTCCCTAAGGGCCTCCTACAATGAGCAGTTCTTC. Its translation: CASSDSLRASYNEQFF.